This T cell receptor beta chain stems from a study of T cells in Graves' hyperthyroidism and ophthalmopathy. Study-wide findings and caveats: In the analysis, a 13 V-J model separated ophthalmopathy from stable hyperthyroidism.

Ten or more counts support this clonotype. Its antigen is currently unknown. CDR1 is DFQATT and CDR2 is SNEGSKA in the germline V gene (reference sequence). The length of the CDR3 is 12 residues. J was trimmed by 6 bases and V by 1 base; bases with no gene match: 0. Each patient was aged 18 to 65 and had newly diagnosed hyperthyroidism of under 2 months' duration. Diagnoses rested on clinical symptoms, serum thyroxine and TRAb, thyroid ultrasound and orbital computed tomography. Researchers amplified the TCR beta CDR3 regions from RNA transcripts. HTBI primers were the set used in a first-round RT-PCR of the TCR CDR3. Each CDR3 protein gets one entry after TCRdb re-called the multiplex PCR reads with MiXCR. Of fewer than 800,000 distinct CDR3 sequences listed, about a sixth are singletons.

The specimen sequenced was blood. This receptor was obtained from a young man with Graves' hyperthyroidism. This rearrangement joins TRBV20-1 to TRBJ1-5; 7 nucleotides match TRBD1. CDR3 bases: TGCAGTGCTAGAGGACAGGGTCAGCCCCAGCATTTT. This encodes CSARGQGQPQHF.